This T cell receptor (beta chain) was sequenced during a study of T cells after somatic rescue of genetic block. The repertoire was sequenced with immunoSEQ multiplex PCR; TCRdb's copy has only in-frame clones and lacks some. The sample holds some 14,000 clones; around 70% are singletons and the top ten take around 26%. This CDR3 is 14 amino acids long. V lost 2 bases to trimming and J lost 4 bases, with 10 bases between them. The germline V gene encodes CDR1 ENHRY and CDR2 SYGVKD. The chain combines TRBV10-3 with TRBJ2-3; possible D gene TRBD2, 7 bases. The TCR originated in a man between 18 and 35 years old. The sample was peripheral blood mononuclear cells (PBMCs). CDR3 amino acids: CAISELGGPDTQYF. CDR3 DNA: TGTGCCATCAGTGAGCTCGGGGGGCCAGATACGCAGTATTTT.